This TCR beta chain is drawn from a study of blood T cell repertoires in COVID-19. Method: immunoSEQ multiplex PCR; TCRdb's copy keeps in-frame clones and lacks some. Of 250,000 to 350,000 clones in the sample, nearly 90% were seen once. The CDR3 runs 15 residues. V dropped 4 bases and J dropped 6 bases, with 18 bases sitting between them. CDR1 is LGHDT and CDR2 is YNNKEL in the germline V gene (reference sequence). This chain connects TRBV3-1 (or the pseudogene TRBV3-2) to TRBJ1-1, with TRBD1 as a possible D gene (6 bases). This TCR was sampled from a woman between 50 and 59 years old who had been exposed to COVID-19. The sample consisted of PBMCs or T cells enriched from blood (not recorded which). In DNA, the CDR3 is TGTGCCAGCAGCCCCCCCACAGGGAATAGCGCTGAAGCTTTCTTT. This codes for CASSPPTGNSAEAFF.